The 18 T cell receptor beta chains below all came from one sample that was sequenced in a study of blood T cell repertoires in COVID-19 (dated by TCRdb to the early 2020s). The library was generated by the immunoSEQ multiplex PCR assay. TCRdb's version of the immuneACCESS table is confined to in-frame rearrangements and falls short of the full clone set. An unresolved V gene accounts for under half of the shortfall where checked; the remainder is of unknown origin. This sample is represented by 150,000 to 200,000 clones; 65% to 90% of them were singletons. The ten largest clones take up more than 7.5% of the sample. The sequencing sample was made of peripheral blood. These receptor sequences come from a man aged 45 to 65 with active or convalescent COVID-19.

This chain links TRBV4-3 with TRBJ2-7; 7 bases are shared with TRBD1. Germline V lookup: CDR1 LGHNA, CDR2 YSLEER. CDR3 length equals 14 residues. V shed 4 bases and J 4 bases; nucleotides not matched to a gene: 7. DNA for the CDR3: TGCGCCAGCAGCCCAGGGGGACAGATGTACGAGCAGTACTTC. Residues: CASSPGGQMYEQYF.

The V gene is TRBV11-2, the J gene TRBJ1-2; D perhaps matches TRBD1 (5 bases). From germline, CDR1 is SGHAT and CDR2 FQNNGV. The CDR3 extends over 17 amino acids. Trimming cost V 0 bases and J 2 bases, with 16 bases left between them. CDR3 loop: CASSLDPGMGKNYGYTF. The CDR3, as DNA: TGTGCCAGCAGCTTAGATCCAGGGATGGGGAAAAACTATGGCTACACCTTC. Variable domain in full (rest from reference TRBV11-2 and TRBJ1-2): EAGVAQSPRYKIIEKRQSVAFWCNPISGHATLYWYQQILGQGPKLLIQFQNNGVVDDSQLPKDRFSAERLKGVDSTLKIQPAKLEDSAVYLCASSLDPGMGKNYGYTFGSGTRLTVV.

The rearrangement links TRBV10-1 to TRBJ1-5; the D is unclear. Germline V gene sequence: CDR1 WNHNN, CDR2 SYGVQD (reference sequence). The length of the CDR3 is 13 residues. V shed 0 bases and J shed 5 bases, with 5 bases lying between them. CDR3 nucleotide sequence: TGCGCCAGCAGTGAGTCGCGGGATCAGCCCCAGCATTTT. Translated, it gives CASSESRDQPQHF.

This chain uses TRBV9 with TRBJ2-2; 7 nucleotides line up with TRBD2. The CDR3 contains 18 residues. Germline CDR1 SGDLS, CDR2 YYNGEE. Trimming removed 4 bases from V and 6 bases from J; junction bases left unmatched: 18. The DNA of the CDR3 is TGTGCCAGCAGCAACCCCGCCGGGACTACCCCTTTTGCCGGGGAGCTGTTTTTT. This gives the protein CASSNPAGTTPFAGELFF. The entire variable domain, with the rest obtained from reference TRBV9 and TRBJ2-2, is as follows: DSGVTQTPKHLITATGQRVTLRCSPRSGDLSVYWYQQSLDQGLQFLIQYYNGEERAKGNILERFSAQQFPDLHSELNLSSLELGDSALYFCASSNPAGTTPFAGELFFGEGSRLTVL.

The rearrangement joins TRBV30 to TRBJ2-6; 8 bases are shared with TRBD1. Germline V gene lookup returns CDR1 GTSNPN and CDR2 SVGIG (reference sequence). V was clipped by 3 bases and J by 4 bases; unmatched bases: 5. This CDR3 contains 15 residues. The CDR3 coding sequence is TGTGCCTGGAGAGCAGGGGGCGCAGGGGCCAACGTCCTGACTTTC. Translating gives CAWRAGGAGANVLTF.

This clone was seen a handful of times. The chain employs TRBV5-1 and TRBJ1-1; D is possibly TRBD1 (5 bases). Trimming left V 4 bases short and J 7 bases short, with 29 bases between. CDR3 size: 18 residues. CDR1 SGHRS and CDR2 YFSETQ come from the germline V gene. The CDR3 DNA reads TGCGCCAGCAGCCCCTCCGGCAGGGTCCCTTGGGGTACAAGTGAAGCTTTCTTT. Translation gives CASSPSGRVPWGTSEAFF.

The CDR3 is CASSQDSGTGGYEQFF. In DNA, the CDR3 is TGTGCCAGCAGCCAAGATAGTGGGACAGGGGGCTATGAGCAGTTCTTC. The rearrangement joins TRBV3-1 (or the pseudogene TRBV3-2) to TRBJ2-1; the match to TRBD1 covers 12 bases. Unmatched junction bases numbered 5, after V lost 0 bases and J lost 8 bases. The CDR3 runs 16 residues. Germline assignment: CDR1 LGHDT and CDR2 YNNKEL (reference sequence).

CDR3 amino acids: CSVAAGGGYTF. In DNA, the CDR3 is TGCAGCGTTGCTGCGGGAGGTGGCTACACCTTC. The chain joins TRBV29-1 to TRBJ1-2; unclear D gene. Germline loops: CDR1 SQVTM, CDR2 ANQGSEA. CDR3 length: 11 amino acids. With 4 bases removed from V and 7 bases from J, the gap between germline ends came to 10 bases.

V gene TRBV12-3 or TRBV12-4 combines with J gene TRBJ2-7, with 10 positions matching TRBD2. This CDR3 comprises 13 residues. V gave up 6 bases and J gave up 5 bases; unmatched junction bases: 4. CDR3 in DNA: TGTGCCAGCAGCCCTAGCGGGAGTCACGAGCAGTACTTC. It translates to CASSPSGSHEQYF.

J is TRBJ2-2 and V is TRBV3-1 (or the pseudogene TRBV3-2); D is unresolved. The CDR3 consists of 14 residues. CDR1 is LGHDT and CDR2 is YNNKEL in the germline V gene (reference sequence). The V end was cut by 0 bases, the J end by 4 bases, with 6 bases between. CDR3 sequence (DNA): TGTGCCAGCAGCCAAGAAGCGAGCACCGGGGAGCTGTTTTTT. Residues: CASSQEASTGELFF.

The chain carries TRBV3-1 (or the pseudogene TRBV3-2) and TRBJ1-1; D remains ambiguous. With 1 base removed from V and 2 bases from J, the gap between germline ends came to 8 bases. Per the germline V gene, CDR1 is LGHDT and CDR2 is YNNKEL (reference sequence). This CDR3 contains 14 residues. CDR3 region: CASSQAAANTEAFF. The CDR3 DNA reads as TGTGCCAGCAGCCAAGCTGCGGCCAACACTGAAGCTTTCTTT.

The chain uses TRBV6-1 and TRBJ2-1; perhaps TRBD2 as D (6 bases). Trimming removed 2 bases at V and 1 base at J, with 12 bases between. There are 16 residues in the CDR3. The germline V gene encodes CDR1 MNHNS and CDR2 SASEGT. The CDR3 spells CASSESGFTSYNEQFF. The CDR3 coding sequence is TGTGCCAGCAGTGAAAGCGGGTTCACATCCTACAATGAGCAGTTCTTC.

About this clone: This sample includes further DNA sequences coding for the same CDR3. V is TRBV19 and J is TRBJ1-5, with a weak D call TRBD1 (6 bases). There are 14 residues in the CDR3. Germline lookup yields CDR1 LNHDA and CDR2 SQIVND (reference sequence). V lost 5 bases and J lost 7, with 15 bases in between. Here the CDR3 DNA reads TGTGCCAGTAGTCCACAGGGAACCGGGCAGCCCCAGCATTTT. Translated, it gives CASSPQGTGQPQHF.

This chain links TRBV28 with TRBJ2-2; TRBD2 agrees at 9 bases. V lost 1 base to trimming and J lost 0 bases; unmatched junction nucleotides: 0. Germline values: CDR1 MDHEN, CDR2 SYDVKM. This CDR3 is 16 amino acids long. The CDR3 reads CASSLSSGTNTGELFF. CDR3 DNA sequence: TGTGCCAGCAGTTTATCTAGCGGGACGAACACCGGGGAGCTGTTTTTT.

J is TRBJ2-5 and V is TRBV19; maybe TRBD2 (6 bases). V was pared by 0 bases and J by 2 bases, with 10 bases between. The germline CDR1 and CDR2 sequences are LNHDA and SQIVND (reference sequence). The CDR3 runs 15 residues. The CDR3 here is CASSIEGGRQETQYF. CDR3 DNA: TGTGCCAGTAGTATAGAGGGGGGTAGGCAAGAGACCCAGTACTTC.

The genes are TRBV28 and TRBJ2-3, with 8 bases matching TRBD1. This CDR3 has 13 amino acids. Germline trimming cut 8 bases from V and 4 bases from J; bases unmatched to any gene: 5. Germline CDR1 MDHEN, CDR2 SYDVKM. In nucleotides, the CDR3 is TGTGCCAGCCGGAGACAGGGGTCAGATACGCAGTATTTT. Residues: CASRRQGSDTQYF.

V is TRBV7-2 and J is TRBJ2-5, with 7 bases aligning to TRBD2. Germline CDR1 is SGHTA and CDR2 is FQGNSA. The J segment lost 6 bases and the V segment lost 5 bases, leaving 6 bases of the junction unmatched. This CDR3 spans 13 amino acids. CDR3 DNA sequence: TGTGCCAGCAGCCCTGGGGGGGGGAAGACCCAGTACTTC. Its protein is CASSPGGGKTQYF.

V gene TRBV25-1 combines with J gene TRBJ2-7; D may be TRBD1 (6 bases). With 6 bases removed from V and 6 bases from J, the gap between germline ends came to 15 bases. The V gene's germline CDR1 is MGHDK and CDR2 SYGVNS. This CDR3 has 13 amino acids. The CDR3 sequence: CASSPLQGVEQYF. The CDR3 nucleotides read TGTGCCAGCAGCCCCTTACAGGGCGTCGAGCAGTACTTC.